Presented here are 14 T cell receptor beta chains from one specimen sequenced in a study of T-cell reconstitution after alpha-beta-depleted transplantation in children. Unique molecular identifiers were incorporated into the prepared TCRbeta library. One entry per CDR3 protein results from TCRdb running MiXCR on the PCR reads. The data contain fewer than 750,000 distinct CDR3 sequences, roughly 23% of them singletons. The sequences come from PBMCs, mostly from graft donor cells, collected 360 days after TCRalphabeta/CD19-depleted stem cell transplant. The receptor set was obtained from a boy in the first two years of life who had a stem cell transplant for acute myeloid leukemia, so the T cells may come from the graft donor.

Ten or more counts support this clonotype. The CDR3, as DNA: TGCAGCGTTGGGGAGACGCGTGGCTATGGCTACACCTTC. Translated, it gives CSVGETRGYGYTF. The J gene is TRBJ1-2, the V gene TRBV29-1; D ambiguous. V was shortened by 4 bases and J by 4 bases, with 13 bases between the two germline ends. Germline V gene sequence: CDR1 SQVTM, CDR2 ANQGSEA. This CDR3 spans 13 amino acids.

This clonotype has only a few counts. The chain uses TRBV10-3 and TRBJ2-7, with D possibly matching TRBD2 (6 bases). CDR3 length: 15 amino acids. Germline V CDR1 and CDR2: ENHRY, SYGVKD. The ends were cut back, 3 bases at V and 3 bases at J, with 15 bases in the middle. In nucleotides, the CDR3 is TGTGCCATCAGTGAAATGGGACTCCCGAACTACGAGCAGTACGTC. Translation: CAISEMGLPNYEQYV.

This clonotype occurred many times. The genes are TRBV20-1 and TRBJ2-3; 7 nucleotides agree with TRBD1. The CDR3 totals 14 residues. The V segment lost 4 bases and the J segment 0 bases; nucleotides outside the gene matches: 4. CDR1 is DFQATT, CDR2 SNEGSKA, per germline (reference sequence). The CDR3 is CSAKQGWSTDTQYF. CDR3 DNA: TGCAGTGCTAAACAGGGGTGGAGCACAGATACGCAGTATTTT.

The chain uses TRBV20-1 and TRBJ1-3; 8 nucleotides match TRBD1. CDR1 and CDR2 from the germline V gene are DFQATT and SNEGSKA (reference sequence). Trimming removed 1 base from V and 10 bases from J; junction bases left unmatched: 3. There are 12 residues in the CDR3. The DNA for the CDR3 is TGCAGTGCTAGAGGCAGGGGGCGAACCATATATTTT. Amino acids: CSARGRGRTIYF.

At least ten counts were recorded for this clonotype. This sequence joins TRBV15 and TRBJ1-4; D is perhaps TRBD1 (5 bases). CDR1 and CDR2 from the germline V gene are LNHNV and YYDKDF (reference sequence). Trimming removed 0 bases at V and 8 bases at J, with 7 bases between. CDR3 length equals 13 residues. CDR3: CATSRDPGEKLFF. The CDR3 region has the DNA TGTGCCACCAGCAGAGATCCAGGGGAAAAACTGTTTTTT.

The chain links TRBV12-5 to TRBJ2-7; TRBD2 might be the D (5 bases). Trimming removed 3 bases at V and 0 bases at J, with 18 bases between. The CDR3 runs 17 residues. CDR1 is LGHNT and CDR2 is FRNRAP in the germline V gene. CDR3 amino acids: CASGFSTDFTSSYEQYF. CDR3 nucleotide sequence: TGTGCTAGTGGTTTCTCGACGGACTTCACGAGCTCCTACGAGCAGTACTTC.

CDR3 residues: CASSVDRGINTGELFF. For the CDR3, the DNA is TGTGCCAGCAGTGTGGACAGGGGCATAAACACCGGGGAGCTGTTTTTT. The chain is built from TRBV9 and TRBJ2-2; TRBD1 matches 9 bases. V was pared by 5 bases and J by 2 bases, with 7 bases of the junction left unmatched. From germline, CDR1 is SGDLS and CDR2 YYNGEE. There are 16 residues in the CDR3.

The J gene is TRBJ2-3, the V gene TRBV7-2, with 8 nucleotides matching TRBD1. Germline lookup yields CDR1 SGHTA and CDR2 FQGNSA. V dropped 5 bases and J dropped 5; count of bases not matched to a gene: 9. The CDR3 is 15 amino acids. CDR3 amino acids: CASSLGQGGLDTQYF. The CDR3, as DNA: TGTGCCAGCAGCCTAGGACAGGGAGGTCTAGATACGCAGTATTTT.

V is TRBV28 and J is TRBJ2-5, with no clear D. The CDR3 loop spans 12 amino acids. Trimming removed 5 bases from V and 5 bases from J, with 9 bases in between. The germline V gene encodes CDR1 MDHEN and CDR2 SYDVKM. CDR3 protein: CASSAPVETQYF. The DNA for the CDR3 is TGTGCCAGCAGTGCTCCTGTGGAGACCCAGTACTTC.

V gene TRBV5-1 combines with J gene TRBJ2-3; TRBD2 agrees at 8 bases. The CDR3 consists of 17 residues. The trim removed 3 bases at V and 3 bases at J, leaving 12 bases unmatched. The germline CDR1 and CDR2 sequences are SGHRS and YFSETQ. CDR3 DNA sequence: TGCGCCAGCAGCTACACCAAGCGGGGGCGGCAAACAGATACGCAGTATTTT. Its translation: CASSYTKRGRQTDTQYF.

CDR3 nucleotides: TGTGCCAGCAGTTTTGGTGCCCCAGCTACGCAGTATTTT. This sequence encodes CASSFGAPATQYF. The chain links TRBV28 to TRBJ2-3; unclear D gene. Germline values: CDR1 MDHEN, CDR2 SYDVKM. The CDR3 sequence is 13 residues long. Trimming left V 3 bases short and J 8 bases short, with 12 bases between.

Of note for this clonotype: At one of its ends the junction is not consistent with the germline gene, which may arise from a read error. CDR3 coding DNA: TGTGCCAGCAGCCTAGAGGGTCCGGTGGTCTATGGCACAGATACGCAGTATTTT. Protein sequence: CASSLEGPVVYGTDTQYF. The chain employs TRBV11-2 and TRBJ2-3; D is possibly TRBD2 (5 bases). This CDR3 has 18 residues. Germline V gene sequence: CDR1 SGHAT, CDR2 FQNNGV.

Many counts were recorded for this clonotype. The chain couples TRBV28 to TRBJ2-3; 7 nucleotides match TRBD2. This CDR3 contains 18 residues. Germline CDR1 is MDHEN and CDR2 is SYDVKM. The junction had 16 bases not matched to a gene; V was cut back by 7 bases and J by 0 bases. The chain's CDR3 is CASTKPGRPNLSTDTQYF. CDR3 nucleotide sequence: TGTGCCAGCACCAAACCCGGGAGGCCCAACCTTAGCACAGATACGCAGTATTTT. Full variable domain (outside the CDR3, taken from reference TRBV28 and TRBJ2-3): DVKVTQSSRYLVKRTGEKVFLECVQDMDHENMFWYRQDPGLGLRLIYFSYDVKMKEKGDIPEGYSVSREKKERFSLILESASTNQTSMYLCASTKPGRPNLSTDTQYFGPGTRLTVL.

The chain recombines TRBV12-5 with TRBJ1-5; no clear D. Germline V CDR1 and CDR2: LGHNT, FRNRAP. The ends were cut back, 11 bases at V and 7 bases at J, with 18 bases in the middle. The CDR3 loop spans 13 amino acids. CDR3 protein: CAGGWGVDQPQHF. CDR3 sequence (DNA): TGTGCTGGAGGGTGGGGAGTGGACCAGCCCCAGCATTTT. Full variable domain (remainder filled in from reference TRBV12-5 and TRBJ1-5): DARVTQTPRHKVTEMGQEVTMRCQPILGHNTVFWYRQTMMQGLELLAYFRNRAPLDDSGMPKDRFSAEMPDATLATLKIQPSEPRDSAVYFCAGGWGVDQPQHFGDGTRLSIL.